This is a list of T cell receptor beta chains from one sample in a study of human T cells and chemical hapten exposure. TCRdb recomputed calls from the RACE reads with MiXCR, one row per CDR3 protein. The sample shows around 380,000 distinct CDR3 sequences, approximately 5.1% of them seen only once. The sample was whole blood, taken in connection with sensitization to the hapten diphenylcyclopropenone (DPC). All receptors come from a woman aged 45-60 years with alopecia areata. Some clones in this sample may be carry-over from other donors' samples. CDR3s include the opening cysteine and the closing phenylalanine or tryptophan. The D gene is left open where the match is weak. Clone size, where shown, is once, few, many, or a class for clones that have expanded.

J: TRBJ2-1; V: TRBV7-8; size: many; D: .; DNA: TGTGCCAGCAGCTTTCAGGGTAATGAGCAGTTCTTC; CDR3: CASSFQGNEQFF
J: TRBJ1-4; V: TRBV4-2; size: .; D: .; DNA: TGTGCCAGCAGCCACAAACGGCTTAATGAAAAACTGTTTTTT; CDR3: CASSHKRLNEKLFF
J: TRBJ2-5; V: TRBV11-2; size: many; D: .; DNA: TGTGCCAGCAGCTTAGAAGGGTTACCCCAGTACTTC; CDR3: CASSLEGLPQYF
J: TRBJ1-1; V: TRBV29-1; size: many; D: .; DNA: TGCAGCGTTGACTACTACACTGAAGCTTTCTTT; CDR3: CSVDYYTEAFF
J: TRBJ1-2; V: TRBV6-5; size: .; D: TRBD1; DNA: TGTGCCACGGCCGGGACAGGCAAAAATGGCTACACCTTC; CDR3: CATAGTGKNGYTF
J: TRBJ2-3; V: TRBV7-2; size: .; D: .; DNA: TGTGCCAGCAGCTTAGTAGGTAGCGCGGCAGATACGCAGTATTTT; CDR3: CASSLVGSAADTQYF
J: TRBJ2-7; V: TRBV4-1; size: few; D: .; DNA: TGCGCCAGCAGCCAAGAGCCGGAAGGCTCCTACGAGCAGTACTTC; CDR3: CASSQEPEGSYEQYF
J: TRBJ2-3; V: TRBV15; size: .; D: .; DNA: TGTGCCACCAGCAGGGGAGGATTCCAGGACGTCCTCACAGATACGCAGTATTTT; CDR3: CATSRGGFQDVLTDTQYF
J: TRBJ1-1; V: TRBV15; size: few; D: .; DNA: TGTGCCACCAGCAGAGATATCAGGGGTAGCACTGAAGCTTTCTTT; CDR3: CATSRDIRGSTEAFF
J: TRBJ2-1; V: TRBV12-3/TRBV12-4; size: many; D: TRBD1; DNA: TGTGCCAGCAGTTCCCCCGGACAGGGGACGACTGAGCAGTTCTTC; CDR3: CASSSPGQGTTEQFF
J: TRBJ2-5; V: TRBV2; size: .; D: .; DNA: TGTGCCAGCAGTGAGGTAGAAGAGACCCAGTACTTC; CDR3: CASSEVEETQYF
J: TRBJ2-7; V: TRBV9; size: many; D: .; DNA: TGTGCCAGCAGCGGAGACAACACCTACGAGCAGTACTTC; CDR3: CASSGDNTYEQYF
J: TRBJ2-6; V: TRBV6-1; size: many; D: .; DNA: TGTGCCACCCCCCTGGTCTGGGCCAACGTCCTGACTTTC; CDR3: CATPLVWANVLTF
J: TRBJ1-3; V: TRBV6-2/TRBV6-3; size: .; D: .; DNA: TGTGCCAGCACCATGAGGGGATCTGGAAACACCATATATTTT; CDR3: CASTMRGSGNTIYF
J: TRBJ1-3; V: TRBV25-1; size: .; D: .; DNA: TGTGCCAGCAGCCAAGGGGCGACTGGAAACACCATATATTTT; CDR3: CASSQGATGNTIYF
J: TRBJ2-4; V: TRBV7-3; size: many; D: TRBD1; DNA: TGTGCCAGCATCCAACCCCTTGGGACAGGGGGCGTGATGGACATTCAGTACTTC; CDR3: CASIQPLGTGGVMDIQYF
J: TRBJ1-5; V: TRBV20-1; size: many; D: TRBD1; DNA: TGCAGTGCGGGGGGACAGGGAAGCAATCAGCCCCAGCATTTT; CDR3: CSAGGQGSNQPQHF
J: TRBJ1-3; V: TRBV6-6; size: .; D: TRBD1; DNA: TGTGCCAGCACCCTCCGGGACAGGGCGAGAAACACCATATATTTT; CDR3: CASTLRDRARNTIYF